What follows is one T cell receptor beta chain and its context. This clonotype was counted only a few times. Its specific antigen is unknown. Base qualities are not recorded, but no much larger clone differs from it by a single base. The intended sense of this specimen's treatment or condition label: approximately 11-day PBMC culture with coronavirus spike peptide pools or control peptides (ViraFEST assay). The ViraFEST assay was used in the study, in which antigen-specific T cells were expanded with peptide pools and expanded clonotypes were subsequently identified by TCR sequencing. The convalescent patients' positive SARS-CoV-2 PCR tests fell between March and December 2020, which was before the Alpha, Beta and Delta variants emerged in the United States. Each well held around 2 million PBMCs cultured in IMDM containing about 5% human AB serum and about 10 IU/ml IL-2, with 8.5 to 10 ug/ml peptide pools added. On days 3 and 7, half of the culture medium was replaced with fresh IL-2-containing medium. Once the cells had been in culture for approximately 10 days, the EasySep CD4+ T cell isolation kit was used to isolate CD4+ T cells by negative selection. PBMCs were separated from whole blood using Ficoll-Paque Plus gradient centrifugation and then either used fresh or cryopreserved at -140C. In general, triplicate wells were set up for every culture condition.

This record comes from a study of vaccination and CD4 T cells after COVID-19 (dated by TCRdb to between 2020 and 2023). Regarding the research as a whole: Convalescent patients had a positive SARS-CoV-2 result on nasal swab PCR, and of these patients, several had mild disease and one had severe disease. Post-vaccine blood samples were collected a median of 72 days after the second vaccine dose, ranging from about 14 to 241 days. The cultures were stimulated with overlapping spike peptide pools from SARS-CoV-2 and from the common cold coronaviruses HCoV-NL63, HCoV-OC43 and HCoV-229E. Participants got two doses of the Pfizer-BioNTech BNT162b2 vaccine (n=8) or two doses of the Moderna mRNA-1273 vaccine (n=2). Post-COVID blood samples from convalescent patients were collected a median of around 100 days after diagnosis, with a range of 35 to 161 days. In roughly nine COVID-19 convalescent patients and a few infection-naive healthy vaccine recipients, the spike-specific CD4+ TCR repertoire before mRNA vaccination was compared with the repertoire after mRNA vaccination. The convalescent cohort comprised six males and four females, including two Hispanic individuals, seven Caucasians, two Asians and one multiracial person. In control cultures, a CEFX viral epitope pool was used as positive control, an HIV-1 Nef peptide pool was used as negative control, or no peptide was added.

Counted from cysteine to phenylalanine, this CDR3 has 16 amino acids. This entry keeps only the CDR3 DNA: 48 bases, framed from base 1. The germline V gene sets CDR1 to MNHNS and CDR2 to SASEGT. V is trimmed back by 5 bases and J by 3 bases, and the junction contains 11 bases that no gene match accounts for. Libraries were prepared through PCR. TCR sequencing of DNA from cultured CD4+ T cells used the Oncomine TCR Beta short-read assay at the Johns Hopkins FTIC core. Genomic DNA was extracted from the cultured CD4+ T cells with the QIAamp micro DNA kit. The Oncomine TCR Beta libraries from cultured CD4+ T cells were pooled using unique dual indexes and then sequenced on an Illumina iSeq 100. The original methods were these. Non-productive sequences were removed, and CDR3s not starting with C, not ending with F or W, or shorter than 7 amino acids were discarded. Antigen-specific clonotypes were identified using the MANAFEST web application through comparison of peptide-stimulated wells with reference and other culture wells. To be called positive, a clone needed an FDR below 0.05, an odds ratio above 5, and a productive frequency above 0.1% in at least two of three replicate wells. A clonotype counted as cross-reactive if it showed significant expansion both in the SARS-CoV-2 spike wells and in at least one common cold coronavirus spike condition. Similarity between CDR3 sequences was evaluated in R version 3.6.1 using Levenshtein distances (stringdist) and unrooted phylogenetic trees (ape). TCRdb cleaned the public reads at Q25 with fastp, built clones with MiXCR and kept in-frame beta chains. Every CDR3 protein is listed once, alongside the most common genes and DNA of its rows. In this record, the V and J calls reflect TCRdb's handling and not the investigators' own analysis. The sample has thousands of distinct CDR3 sequences on record, approximately 60% of them singletons. 30% to 35% of the sample lies in the top ten.

General study outcomes and caveats: Although the median number of SARS-CoV-2-reactive clonotypes went up from around 20 after infection to 30 to 45 after vaccination, the increase was not significant. The number of convalescent patients in the study was relatively small, and the study did not examine early timepoints following natural infection. Among the post-vaccine SARS-CoV-2-reactive clones in convalescent patients, a median approximately 86% showed up only after vaccination, which suggests vaccine-specific priming. Of the vaccine-specific clones in convalescent patients, 304 of 307, or nearly all, reacted only to SARS-CoV-2 spike and did not cross-react with common cold coronaviruses.

The chain couples TRBV6-1 to TRBJ2-7, with TRBD1 identical over 9 junction bases. The sequence derives from a human donor who had recovered from COVID-19. Sequencing used CD4+ T cells from blood, cultured in vitro. The nucleotide sequence is given as TGTGCCAGCAGTACAACAGGGGGCGATCCTTTCTACGAGCAGTACTTC. It specifies CASSTTGGDPFYEQYF.